A selection of T cell receptor beta chains follows, all from one sample in a study of cytomegalovirus exposure and HLA in healthy donors. Assay: immunoSEQ multiplex PCR; the TCRdb copy retains only in-frame clones and omits some. This table has fewer than 95,000 clones, around three quarters appearing once. Specimen: PBMCs. These TCRs come from a man aged 30-40 years in good health and CMV-seronegative. Both conserved end residues are part of each CDR3. A D gene is named only where the DNA matches it firmly. Only part of the rows carry a size: once, few, many, or a class if the clone is expanded.

D: TRBD2; V: TRBV13; size: NA; J: TRBJ2-3; DNA: TGTGCCAGCAGCTCGCTCGGGACTAGCGGGAACACAGATACGCAGTATTTT; CDR3: CASSSLGTSGNTDTQYF
D: NA; V: TRBV6-5; size: few; J: TRBJ2-3; DNA: TGTGCCAGCAGTCGGGGGAATCGGGATACGCAGTATTTT; CDR3: CASSRGNRDTQYF
D: TRBD1; V: TRBV18; size: NA; J: TRBJ1-1; DNA: TGTGCCAGCTCACCACCCCGAGGGGGCATTGAAGCTTTCTTT; CDR3: CASSPPRGGIEAFF
D: TRBD1; V: TRBV28; size: NA; J: TRBJ1-5; DNA: TGTGCCAGCAGTCTCGGGACAGGTCATCAGCCCCAGCATTTT; CDR3: CASSLGTGHQPQHF
D: TRBD2; V: TRBV7-9; size: NA; J: TRBJ2-3; DNA: TGTGCCAGCAGTCCGACTAGCGGGATAAGAGATACGCAGTATTTT; CDR3: CASSPTSGIRDTQYF
D: NA; V: TRBV9; size: NA; J: TRBJ1-2; DNA: TGTGCCAGCCGGCTTGGGGGGGCGGGACATGGCTACACCTTC; CDR3: CASRLGGAGHGYTF
D: TRBD1; V: TRBV6-6; size: few; J: TRBJ1-1; DNA: TGTGCCAGCAGTTACTACGGGACAGTTTCGGGAACTGAAGCTTTCTTT; CDR3: CASSYYGTVSGTEAFF
D: NA; V: TRBV5-6; size: NA; J: TRBJ1-5; DNA: TGTGCCAGCAGCTTGGGGCGGGGCAATCAGCCCCAGCATTTT; CDR3: CASSLGRGNQPQHF
D: NA; V: TRBV11-2; size: NA; J: TRBJ1-1; DNA: TGTGCCAGCAGCTTTGAGGCCGCAAAGCAGAACACTGAAGCTTTCTTT; CDR3: CASSFEAAKQNTEAFF
D: TRBD1; V: TRBV4-3; size: NA; J: TRBJ1-2; DNA: TGCGCCAGCAGCCAATCTAATTCCCGGGACAGGGATCAACGCTATGGCTACACCTTC; CDR3: CASSQSNSRDRDQRYGYTF
D: TRBD2; V: TRBV5-1; size: NA; J: TRBJ2-1; DNA: TGCGCCAGCAGCCCATGGACTAGCGGCAATGAGCAGTTCTTC; CDR3: CASSPWTSGNEQFF
D: NA; V: TRBV7-9; size: NA; J: TRBJ1-2; DNA: TGTTCCAGCAGCCTCGACAGTAATGGCTACACCTTC; CDR3: CSSSLDSNGYTF
D: TRBD2; V: TRBV29-1; size: NA; J: TRBJ2-5; DNA: TGCAGCGTGGGGGGGAGGGTATACCAAGAGACCCAGTACTTC; CDR3: CSVGGRVYQETQYF
D: NA; V: TRBV27; size: once; J: TRBJ2-5; DNA: TGTGCCAGCAGTTTAACTTTGCACCAAGAGACCCAGTACTTC; CDR3: CASSLTLHQETQYF
D: TRBD2; V: TRBV4-3; size: NA; J: TRBJ2-2; DNA: TGCGCCAGCAGCCAAGATTCGGGACTAGTGGGGACCGGGGAGCTGTTTTTT; CDR3: CASSQDSGLVGTGELFF
D: NA; V: TRBV6-6; size: NA; J: TRBJ1-1; DNA: TGTGCCAGCAGCCCAAGCCGCACTGAAGCTTTCTTT; CDR3: CASSPSRTEAFF
D: NA; V: TRBV5-1; size: NA; J: TRBJ2-4; DNA: TGCGCCAGCAGCTTGGGAGGCAGGGGAAACATTCAGTACTTC; CDR3: CASSLGGRGNIQYF
D: TRBD1; V: TRBV29-1; size: NA; J: TRBJ2-1; DNA: TGCAGCGTTGACTTACGAGACAGGGTCAACAATGAGCAGTTCTTC; CDR3: CSVDLRDRVNNEQFF
D: NA; V: TRBV19; size: NA; J: TRBJ2-3; DNA: TGTGCCAGTAGTATCTTAAGGGGCATGACAGATACGCAGTATTTT; CDR3: CASSILRGMTDTQYF
D: NA; V: TRBV11-2; size: NA; J: TRBJ2-5; DNA: TGTGCCAGCAGCTTCCGGCAAGAGACCCAGTACTTC; CDR3: CASSFRQETQYF
D: NA; V: TRBV28; size: NA; J: TRBJ1-2; DNA: TGTGCCAGCAGTGAGGGTGGGGAACATGGCTACACCTTC; CDR3: CASSEGGEHGYTF
D: TRBD1; V: TRBV19; size: NA; J: TRBJ1-1; DNA: TGTGCCAGTACCCTGGGACAGGGAGGGTACACTGAAGCTTTCTTT; CDR3: CASTLGQGGYTEAFF
D: NA; V: TRBV2; size: NA; J: TRBJ1-2; DNA: TGTGCCAGCACCCCAGCTCAGGCTGGCTACACCTTC; CDR3: CASTPAQAGYTF
D: TRBD1; V: TRBV10-3; size: NA; J: TRBJ1-6; DNA: TGTGCCATCAGGAGGACAGGGACAAATTCACCCCTCCACTTT; CDR3: CAIRRTGTNSPLHF
D: TRBD2; V: TRBV18; size: NA; J: TRBJ2-2; DNA: TGTGCCAGCTCACCAAGACTAGCGGGGATCACCGGGGAGCTGTTTTTT; CDR3: CASSPRLAGITGELFF
D: NA; V: TRBV29-1; size: NA; J: TRBJ1-4; DNA: TGCAGCGTTGCGATACCCAGGGGATTGAGTGAAAAACTGTTTTTT; CDR3: CSVAIPRGLSEKLFF
D: NA; V: TRBV2; size: NA; J: TRBJ1-1; DNA: TGTGCCAGCAGTGACAGGATTAACACTGAAGCTTTCTTT; CDR3: CASSDRINTEAFF
D: TRBD1; V: TRBV6-5; size: few; J: TRBJ2-2; DNA: TGTGCCATTTCGGACAGGCCGAACACCGGGGAGCTGTTTTTT; CDR3: CAISDRPNTGELFF
D: NA; V: TRBV28; size: NA; J: TRBJ1-5; DNA: TGTGCCAGTACAGGATATAGCAATCAGCCCCAGCATTTT; CDR3: CASTGYSNQPQHF
D: NA; V: TRBV7-8; size: NA; J: TRBJ2-1; DNA: TGTGCCAGCAGCTTAGTCTACGTAGTGGCAGCATCTAGGAATGAGCAGTTCTTC; CDR3: CASSLVYVVAASRNEQFF
D: NA; V: TRBV5-1; size: NA; J: TRBJ1-1; DNA: TGCGCCAGCAGCTTGAATCTAGGAGGGTCCACTGAAGCTTTCTTT; CDR3: CASSLNLGGSTEAFF
D: TRBD1; V: TRBV9; size: few; J: TRBJ2-5; DNA: TGTGCCAGCAGCGCCCCCGGACAGGGCGGGTTGACCCAGTACTTC; CDR3: CASSAPGQGGLTQYF
D: NA; V: TRBV29-1; size: NA; J: TRBJ1-3; DNA: TGCAGCGTTGAAGTAGGCGGGAGGCACACCATATATTTT; CDR3: CSVEVGGRHTIYF
D: TRBD1; V: TRBV2; size: NA; J: TRBJ1-1; DNA: TGTGCCAGCAGTACGGGACAGGGGAGGACTGAAGCTTTCTTT; CDR3: CASSTGQGRTEAFF
D: NA; V: TRBV11-1; size: NA; J: TRBJ2-2; DNA: TGTGCCAGCAGCCCAACAGGGGTAGCGGACACCGGGGAGCTGTTTTTT; CDR3: CASSPTGVADTGELFF
D: NA; V: TRBV28; size: few; J: TRBJ1-2; DNA: TGTGCCAGCAGTTTGTCAGGGGCCTATGGCTACACCTTC; CDR3: CASSLSGAYGYTF
D: TRBD1; V: TRBV12-5; size: NA; J: TRBJ1-1; DNA: TGTGCTAGTGGTTTGATACAGGGGGCGAGTACTGAAGCTTTCTTT; CDR3: CASGLIQGASTEAFF
D: TRBD2; V: TRBV7-7; size: once; J: TRBJ2-1; DNA: TGTGCCAGCAGCTTCGGCGGGAGTGGTGGGAATGAGCAGTTCTTC; CDR3: CASSFGGSGGNEQFF
D: NA; V: TRBV2; size: few; J: TRBJ2-1; DNA: TGTGCCAGCAATAAATGGAGTGCCGATGAGCAGTTCTTC; CDR3: CASNKWSADEQFF
D: TRBD1; V: TRBV4-1; size: few; J: TRBJ1-1; DNA: TGCGCCAGCAGCCAAGATCGACAGGGGTGGACTGAAGCTTTCTTT; CDR3: CASSQDRQGWTEAFF